One sample yielded the 26 T cell receptor beta chains listed below, sequenced in a study of T cell repertoires in cytomegalovirus infection. One entry per CDR3 protein results from TCRdb running MiXCR on the reads. The sample contains roughly 250,000 distinct CDR3 sequences, 9% to 15% of which appear only once. Sequencing was done on a sample of PBMCs. All receptors come from a human donor in good health (CMV status not recorded). Some clones in this sample may be carry-over from other donors' samples.

In this sample, this clonotype turned up many times. The chain has TRBV7-2 and TRBJ2-5, with 13 bases that match TRBD2. The CDR3 is 15 amino acids. The junction had 5 bases not matched to a gene; V was cut back by 6 bases and J by 4 bases. Germline values: CDR1 SGHTA, CDR2 FQGNSA. The DNA for the CDR3 is TGTGCCAGCAGTCCACTAGCGGGGGGGCCAGAGACCCAGTACTTC. It specifies CASSPLAGGPETQYF.

This clonotype came up many times. V is TRBV15 and J is TRBJ2-3, with D hard to call. In germline, CDR1 is LNHNV, CDR2 YYDKDF (reference sequence). CDR3 size: 12 residues. V lost 4 bases, J lost 3 bases, and 5 bases lay in between. The CDR3 nucleotides read TGTGCCACCAGCAAAAGGACAGATACGCAGTATTTT. Its protein product is CATSKRTDTQYF. Filled out from reference TRBV15 and TRBJ2-3, the complete variable domain reads DAMVIQNPRYQVTQFGKPVTLSCSQTLNHNVMYWYQQKSSQAPKLLFHYYDKDFNNEADTPDNFQSRRPNTSFCFLDIRSPGLGDTAMYLCATSKRTDTQYFGPGTRLTVL.

This clonotype showed up just a few times. The chain employs TRBV29-1 and TRBJ1-1; 9 bases line up with TRBD1. Germline-derived CDR1 and CDR2 are SQVTM and ANQGSEA. V was pared by 4 bases and J by 5 bases, with 5 bases of the junction left unmatched. This CDR3 has 13 residues. CDR3 protein: CSVATGGWTEAFF. CDR3 nucleotides: TGCAGCGTTGCAACAGGGGGCTGGACTGAAGCTTTCTTT.

This clonotype was picked up many times. This rearrangement joins TRBV7-2 to TRBJ1-4; no clear D gene. Germline V CDR1 and CDR2: SGHTA, FQGNSA. The CDR3 runs 15 residues. V was trimmed by 3 bases and J by 4 bases, leaving 12 bases between them. CDR3 in amino acids: CASSFSETRNEKLFF. The CDR3 DNA reads TGTGCCAGCAGCTTCTCTGAGACCCGTAATGAAAAACTGTTTTTT.

In its sample, this clonotype was seen many times. The V gene is TRBV5-1, the J gene TRBJ2-1; 8 bases fit TRBD2. V was pared by 4 bases and J by 1 base, with 4 bases of the junction left unmatched. The CDR3 runs to 15 residues. CDR1 and CDR2 (germline): SGHRS, YFSETQ. The CDR3 protein is CASSQGLGSYNEQFF. The CDR3 DNA reads as TGCGCCAGCAGCCAGGGACTAGGGTCCTACAATGAGCAGTTCTTC.

This clonotype came up many times. The V and J genes are TRBV19 and TRBJ1-2; no reliable D call. Between the trimmed V and J ends, which lost 7 bases and 2 bases, there was a span of 17 bases. Germline V gene data show CDR1 as LNHDA and CDR2 as SQIVND (reference sequence). The CDR3 length is 15 residues. The CDR3 protein is CASTQERVANYGYTF. CDR3 in DNA: TGTGCCAGTACCCAGGAAAGGGTTGCAAACTATGGCTACACCTTC. The full variable domain, completed using reference TRBV19 and TRBJ1-2, is DGGITQSPKYLFRKEGQNVTLSCEQNLNHDAMYWYRQDPGQGLRLIYYSQIVNDFQKGDIAEGYSVSREKKESFPLTVTSAQKNPTAFYLCASTQERVANYGYTFGSGTRLTVV.

This clonotype has at least ten counts. This sequence joins TRBV7-2 and TRBJ2-2, with 10 bases lining up with TRBD2. This CDR3 contains 17 residues. Germline CDR1 is SGHTA and CDR2 is FQGNSA. The V gene end was trimmed by 5 bases and the J gene end by 7 bases; junction bases not matched to a gene: 13. CDR3 protein: CASSRDLTSGRDGELFF. As DNA, the CDR3 is TGTGCCAGCAGCCGAGACCTGACTAGCGGGCGGGACGGGGAGCTGTTTTTT.

This clonotype was counted ten times or more. The rearrangement links TRBV24-1 to TRBJ2-2; D is uncertain. Germline V lookup: CDR1 KGHDR, CDR2 SFDVKD. Between the trimmed V and J ends, which lost 3 bases and 7 bases, there was a span of 11 bases. The CDR3 totals 14 residues. This CDR3 reads CATSDRWGFGELFF. The CDR3 DNA sequence: TGTGCCACCAGTGATAGGTGGGGATTCGGGGAGCTGTTTTTT.

In its sample, this clonotype was seen many times. The chain has TRBV7-2 and TRBJ2-2, with a tentative D call TRBD2 (7 bases). CDR3 length: 15 residues. Trimming stripped 9 bases from V and 3 bases from J, with 17 bases between. The germline gives CDR1 SGHTA, CDR2 FQGNSA. The CDR3 region has the DNA TGTGCCAGGGGAGGGGATGGGGGCCACACCGGGGAGCTGTTTTTT. Its translation is CARGGDGGHTGELFF. Using reference TRBV7-2 and TRBJ2-2 for the parts outside the CDR3, the full variable domain is GAGVSQSPSNKVTEKGKDVELRCDPISGHTALYWYRQSLGQGLEFLIYFQGNSAPDKSGLPSDRFSAERTGGSVSTLTIQRTQQEDSAVYLCARGGDGGHTGELFFGEGSRLTVL.

This clonotype showed up many times. The chain joins TRBV7-9 to TRBJ2-1; the D gene is possibly TRBD2 (5 bases). V dropped 6 bases and J dropped 11 bases, with 14 bases sitting between them. CDR1 and CDR2 from the germline V gene are SEHNR and FQNEAQ (reference sequence). The CDR3 has 12 amino acids. The CDR3 DNA reads as TGTGCCAGCAGTATGAAGGACTTCCAGCAGTTCTTC. Its translation: CASSMKDFQQFF.

This clonotype was recorded a few times. The genes are TRBV5-1 and TRBJ2-1; TRBD1 might be the D (8 bases). CDR3 size: 15 residues. Germline CDR1 and CDR2: SGHRS and YFSETQ. The V end lost 4 bases, the J end lost 4 bases, and 15 bases lay between the germline ends. The chain's CDR3 is CASSPDREGYNEQFF. The CDR3 region has the DNA TGCGCCAGCAGCCCGGACAGGGAGGGATACAATGAGCAGTTCTTC.

This clonotype was recorded at least ten times. Here the CDR3 reads CASSLLGQGGSNQPQHF. The CDR3 DNA reads TGTGCCAGCAGCTTACTGGGACAGGGAGGGAGCAATCAGCCCCAGCATTTT. The genes are TRBV7-9 and TRBJ1-5; 9 nucleotides line up with TRBD1. With V trimmed by 2 bases and J by 1 base, 6 bases remained unmatched. The germline gives CDR1 SEHNR, CDR2 FQNEAQ (reference sequence). CDR3 length: 17 residues.

This clonotype was picked up many times. The chain carries TRBV14 and TRBJ1-2; D not certain. Germline values: CDR1 SGHDN, CDR2 FVKESK. Trimming pared 4 bases from V and 8 bases from J, leaving 14 bases between. The CDR3 is 13 amino acids. CDR3: CASSLVGLFGYTF. The CDR3 bases are TGTGCCAGCAGCCTCGTAGGGCTCTTCGGCTACACCTTC.

The chain has TRBV4-3 and TRBJ2-6, with D unresolved. Per germline, CDR1 LGHNA and CDR2 YSLEER. CDR3 length: 16 amino acids. The V and J ends lost 5 bases and 0 bases respectively, with 11 bases between them. For the CDR3, the DNA is TGCGCCAGCAGCGTATCGTTGGTCTCTGGGGCCAACGTCCTGACTTTC. It is translated as CASSVSLVSGANVLTF.

The chain links TRBV10-3 to TRBJ2-7; no reliable D call. The length of the CDR3 is 16 residues. Trimming removed 3 bases from V and 1 base from J, with 16 bases in between. From germline, CDR1 is ENHRY and CDR2 SYGVKD. This chain's CDR3 is CAISEQSIGFSYEQYF. The CDR3 nucleotides are TGTGCCATCAGTGAACAATCTATCGGGTTTTCCTACGAGCAGTACTTC.

This clonotype came up many times. This sequence joins TRBV7-9 and TRBJ2-7; D call uncertain. There are 14 residues in the CDR3. Germline loops: CDR1 SEHNR, CDR2 FQNEAQ (reference sequence). Trimming cost V 1 base and J 4 bases, with 11 bases left between them. CDR3 DNA: TGTGCCAGCAGCTTAGTGCCCCAAACTTACGAGCAGTACTTC. This gives the protein CASSLVPQTYEQYF.

The V call is TRBV15, the J call TRBJ1-2; D is unclear. The V and J ends lost 1 base and 0 bases respectively, with 9 bases between them. The CDR3 loop spans 15 amino acids. Germline CDR1 LNHNV, CDR2 YYDKDF (reference sequence). The CDR3 region is CATSRGPLSNYGYTF. CDR3 nucleotide sequence: TGTGCCACCAGCAGAGGACCACTTTCTAACTATGGCTACACCTTC. The full variable domain, with the rest looked up from reference TRBV15 and TRBJ1-2, is DAMVIQNPRYQVTQFGKPVTLSCSQTLNHNVMYWYQQKSSQAPKLLFHYYDKDFNNEADTPDNFQSRRPNTSFCFLDIRSPGLGDTAMYLCATSRGPLSNYGYTFGSGTRLTVV.

V gene TRBV20-1 combines with J gene TRBJ2-3; D is undetermined. This CDR3 is built from 16 residues. Germline values: CDR1 DFQATT, CDR2 SNEGSKA (reference sequence). V was trimmed by 0 bases and J by 0 bases, leaving 13 bases between them. CDR3 sequence (DNA): TGCAGTGCTAGAGATAGTTGGGCACCTAGCACAGATACGCAGTATTTT. Translated: CSARDSWAPSTDTQYF.

This clonotype showed up just a few times. The V call is TRBV10-2, the J call TRBJ1-2; D perhaps matches TRBD1 (5 bases). This CDR3 comprises 15 residues. Germline-derived CDR1 and CDR2 are WSHSY and SAAADI. V was shortened by 4 bases and J by 0 bases, with 12 bases between the two germline ends. CDR3 in amino acids: CASSARTTANYGYTF. Written as DNA, the CDR3 is TGCGCCAGCAGTGCTAGGACAACCGCTAACTATGGCTACACCTTC.

A few counts support this clonotype. The chain couples TRBV20-1 to TRBJ1-1; 7 bases match TRBD1. Trimming at V came to 5 bases and at J to 4 bases, leaving 7 bases not matched to a gene. CDR3 length equals 13 residues. Germline V gene data show CDR1 as DFQATT and CDR2 as SNEGSKA (reference sequence). The CDR3 sequence is CSAAYRGGTEAFF. CDR3 DNA sequence: TGCAGTGCTGCTTACAGGGGAGGCACTGAAGCTTTCTTT.

Written as DNA, the CDR3 is TGTGCCTGGAGCGGACAGATCGAGCAGTACTTC. Amino acid sequence: CAWSGQIEQYF. V and J are TRBV30 and TRBJ2-7; possible D gene TRBD1, 6 bases. CDR3 length: 11 amino acids. Trimming left V 3 bases short and J 6 bases short, with 9 bases between. The V gene's germline CDR1 is GTSNPN and CDR2 SVGIG (reference sequence).

This clonotype was detected only a few times. The V gene is TRBV10-3, the J gene TRBJ2-7; 7 bases are a match to TRBD1. J lost 3 bases, V lost 6 bases, and 5 bases had no gene match. The CDR3 is 13 residues long. Germline V gives CDR1 ENHRY, CDR2 SYGVKD. CDR3 nucleotides: TGTGCCATCAGCACCGGGACAGTCTACGAGCAGTACTTC. Its protein product is CAISTGTVYEQYF.

The chain has TRBV28 and TRBJ2-5, with 7 positions matching TRBD1. With 6 bases clipped from V and 5 bases from J, the junction kept 12 bases outside the gene matches. CDR1 is MDHEN, CDR2 SYDVKM, per germline. CDR3 length: 15 residues. The DNA for the CDR3 is TGTGCCAGCAGCGAGACTCCAGGGGGTCGGGAGACCCAGTACTTC. This encodes CASSETPGGRETQYF. The variable domain in full, completed from reference TRBV28 and TRBJ2-5, reads DVKVTQSSRYLVKRTGEKVFLECVQDMDHENMFWYRQDPGLGLRLIYFSYDVKMKEKGDIPEGYSVSREKKERFSLILESASTNQTSMYLCASSETPGGRETQYFGPGTRLLVL.

For this clonotype: One base away lies a much larger clone, so this may be a sequencing read error. The gene calls are TRBV10-3 and TRBJ1-3; D remains unclear. Germline values: CDR1 ENHRY, CDR2 SYGVKD. The CDR3 has 16 residues. This CDR3 reads CTISEGRAASGNTIYF. Here the CDR3 DNA reads TGTACCATCAGTGAGGGTAGGGCGGCCTCTGGAAACACCATATATTTT.

The table lists this clonotype with many counts. The chain links TRBV10-3 to TRBJ2-3; tentatively, D is TRBD2 (6 bases). Germline assignment: CDR1 ENHRY and CDR2 SYGVKD. V gave up 6 bases and J gave up 5 bases, with 18 bases separating them. This CDR3 is 15 amino acids long. This chain's CDR3 is CAIRGGAELGDTQYF. For the CDR3, the DNA is TGTGCCATCAGGGGGGGAGCGGAATTGGGAGATACGCAGTATTTT.

The table lists this clonotype with a few counts. This sequence joins TRBV5-1 and TRBJ1-2; 7 bases agree with TRBD1. CDR3 length: 16 amino acids. V dropped 2 bases and J dropped 6; count of bases not matched to a gene: 13. The germline V gene has CDR1 SGHRS and CDR2 YFSETQ. The DNA of the CDR3 is TGCGCCAGCAGCTTTAACAGGGGAGTTTCGGAAGATGGCTACACCTTC. It specifies CASSFNRGVSEDGYTF.